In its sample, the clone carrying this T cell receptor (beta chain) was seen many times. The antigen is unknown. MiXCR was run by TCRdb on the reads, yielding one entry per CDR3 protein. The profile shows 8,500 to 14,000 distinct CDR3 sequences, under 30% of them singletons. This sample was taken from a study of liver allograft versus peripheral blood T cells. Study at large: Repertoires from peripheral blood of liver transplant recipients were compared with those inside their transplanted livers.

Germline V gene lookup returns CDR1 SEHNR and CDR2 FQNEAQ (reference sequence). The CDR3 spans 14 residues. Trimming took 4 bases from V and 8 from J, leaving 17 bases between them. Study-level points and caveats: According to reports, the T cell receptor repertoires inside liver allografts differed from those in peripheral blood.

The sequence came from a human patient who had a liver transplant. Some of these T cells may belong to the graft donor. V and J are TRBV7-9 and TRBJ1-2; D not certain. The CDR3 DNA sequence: TGTGCCAGCAGCTCCCCGGGCGGAGGGAAGGGCTACACCTTC. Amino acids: CASSSPGGGKGYTF.